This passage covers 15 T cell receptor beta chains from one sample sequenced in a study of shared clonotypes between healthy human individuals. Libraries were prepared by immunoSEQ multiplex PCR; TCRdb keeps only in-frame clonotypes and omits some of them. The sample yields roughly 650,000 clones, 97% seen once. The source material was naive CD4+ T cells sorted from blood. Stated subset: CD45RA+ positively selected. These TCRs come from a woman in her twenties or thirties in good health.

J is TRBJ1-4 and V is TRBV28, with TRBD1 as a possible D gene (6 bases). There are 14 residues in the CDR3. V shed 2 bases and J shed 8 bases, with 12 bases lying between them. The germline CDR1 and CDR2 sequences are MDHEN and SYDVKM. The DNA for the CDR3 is TGTGCCAGCAGTTTACAGGGGCGACGGGAAAAACTGTTTTTT. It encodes CASSLQGRREKLFF. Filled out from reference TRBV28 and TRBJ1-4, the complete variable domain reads DVKVTQSSRYLVKRTGEKVFLECVQDMDHENMFWYRQDPGLGLRLIYFSYDVKMKEKGDIPEGYSVSREKKERFSLILESASTNQTSMYLCASSLQGRREKLFFGSGTQLSVL.

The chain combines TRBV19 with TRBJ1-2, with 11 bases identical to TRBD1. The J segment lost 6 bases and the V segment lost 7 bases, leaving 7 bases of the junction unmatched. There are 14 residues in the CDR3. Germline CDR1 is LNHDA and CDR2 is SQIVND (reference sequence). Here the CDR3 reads CASIEWGQGDGYTF. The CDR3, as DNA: TGTGCCAGTATCGAGTGGGGACAGGGGGATGGCTACACCTTC.

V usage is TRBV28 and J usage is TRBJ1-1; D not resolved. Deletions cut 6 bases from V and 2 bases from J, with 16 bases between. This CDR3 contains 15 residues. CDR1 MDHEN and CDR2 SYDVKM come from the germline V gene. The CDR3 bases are TGTGCCAGCAGGATAACCTCCCTCCGAAACACTGAAGCTTTCTTT. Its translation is CASRITSLRNTEAFF.

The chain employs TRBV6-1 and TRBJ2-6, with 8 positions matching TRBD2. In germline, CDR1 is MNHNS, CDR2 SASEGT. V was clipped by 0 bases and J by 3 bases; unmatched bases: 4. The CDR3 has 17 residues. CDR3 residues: CASSEARGARGANVLTF. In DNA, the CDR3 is TGTGCCAGCAGTGAAGCGCGGGGGGCGCGTGGGGCCAACGTCCTGACTTTC.

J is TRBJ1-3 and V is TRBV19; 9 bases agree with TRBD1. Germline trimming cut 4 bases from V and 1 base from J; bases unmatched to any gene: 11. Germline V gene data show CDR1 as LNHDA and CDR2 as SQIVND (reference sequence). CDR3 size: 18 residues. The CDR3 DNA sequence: TGTGCCAGTAGTAGAACGGAACCGGGACAGGGATCTGGAAACACCATATATTTT. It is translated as CASSRTEPGQGSGNTIYF.

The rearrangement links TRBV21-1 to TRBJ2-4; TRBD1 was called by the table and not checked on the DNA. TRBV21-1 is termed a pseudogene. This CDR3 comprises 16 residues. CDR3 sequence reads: CASSSSPGVAKNIQYF. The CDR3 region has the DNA TGTGCCAGCAGCTCCTCCCCAGGGGTAGCCAAAAACATTCAGTACTTC.

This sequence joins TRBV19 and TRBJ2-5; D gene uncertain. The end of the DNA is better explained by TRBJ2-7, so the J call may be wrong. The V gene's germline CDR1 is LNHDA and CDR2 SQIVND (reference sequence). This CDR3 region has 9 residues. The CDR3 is CATGSEQYF. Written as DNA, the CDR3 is TGTGCCACCGGCAGCGAGCAGTACTTC.

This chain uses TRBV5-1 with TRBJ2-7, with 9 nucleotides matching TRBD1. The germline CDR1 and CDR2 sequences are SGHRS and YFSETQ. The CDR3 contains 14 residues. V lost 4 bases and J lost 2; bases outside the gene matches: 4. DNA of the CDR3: TGCGCCAGCAGCAAGACAGGGGGTCCCTACGAGCAGTACTTC. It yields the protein CASSKTGGPYEQYF.

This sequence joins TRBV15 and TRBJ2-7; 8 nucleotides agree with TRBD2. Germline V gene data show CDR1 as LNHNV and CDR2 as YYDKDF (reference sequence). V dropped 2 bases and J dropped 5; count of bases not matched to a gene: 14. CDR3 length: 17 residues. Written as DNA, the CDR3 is TGTGCCACCAGCAGATCCCCACCGGGAGGGCCCCAGGACGAGCAGTACTTC. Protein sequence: CATSRSPPGGPQDEQYF.

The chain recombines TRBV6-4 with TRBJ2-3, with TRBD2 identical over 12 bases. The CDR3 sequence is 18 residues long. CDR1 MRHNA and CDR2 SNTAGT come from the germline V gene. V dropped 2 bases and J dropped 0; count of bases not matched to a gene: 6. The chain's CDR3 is CASSDGLAGTTSTDTQYF. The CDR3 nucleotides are TGTGCCAGCAGTGACGGACTAGCGGGAACAACTAGCACAGATACGCAGTATTTT.

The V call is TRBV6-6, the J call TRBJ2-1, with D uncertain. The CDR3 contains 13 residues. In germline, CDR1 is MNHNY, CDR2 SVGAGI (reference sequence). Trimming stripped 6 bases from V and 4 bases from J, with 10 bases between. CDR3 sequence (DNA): TGTGCCAGCAGCCTAGGACCATACAATGAGCAGTTCTTC. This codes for CASSLGPYNEQFF.

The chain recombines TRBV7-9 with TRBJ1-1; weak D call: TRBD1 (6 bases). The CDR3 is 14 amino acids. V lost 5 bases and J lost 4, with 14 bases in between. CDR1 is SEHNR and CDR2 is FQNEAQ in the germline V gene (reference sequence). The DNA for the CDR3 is TGTGCCAGCAGCGCGGGGATAGGGGGCACTGAAGCTTTCTTT. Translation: CASSAGIGGTEAFF.

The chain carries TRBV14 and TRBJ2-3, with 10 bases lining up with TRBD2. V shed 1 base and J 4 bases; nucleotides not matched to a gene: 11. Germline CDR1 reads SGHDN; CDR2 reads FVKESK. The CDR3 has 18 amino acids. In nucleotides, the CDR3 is TGTGCCAGCAGCCAAGTGGCTAGCGGGAGTCTTACGTCAGATACGCAGTATTTT. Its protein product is CASSQVASGSLTSDTQYF.

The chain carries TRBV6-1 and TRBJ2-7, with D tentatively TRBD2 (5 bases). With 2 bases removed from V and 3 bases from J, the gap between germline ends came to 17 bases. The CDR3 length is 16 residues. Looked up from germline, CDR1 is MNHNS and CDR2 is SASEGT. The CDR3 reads CASSEIRTSYGYEQYF. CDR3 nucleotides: TGTGCCAGCAGTGAAATCAGGACTTCATACGGCTACGAGCAGTACTTC.

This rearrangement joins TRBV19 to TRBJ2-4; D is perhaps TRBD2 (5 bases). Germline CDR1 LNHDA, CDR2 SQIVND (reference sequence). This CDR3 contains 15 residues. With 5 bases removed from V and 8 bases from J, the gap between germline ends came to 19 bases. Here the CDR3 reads CASSPGPSTSHIQYF. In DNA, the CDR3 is TGTGCCAGTAGTCCCGGTCCCTCCACTAGTCACATTCAGTACTTC. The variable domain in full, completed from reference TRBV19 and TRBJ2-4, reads DGGITQSPKYLFRKEGQNVTLSCEQNLNHDAMYWYRQDPGQGLRLIYYSQIVNDFQKGDIAEGYSVSREKKESFPLTVTSAQKNPTAFYLCASSPGPSTSHIQYFGAGTRLSVL.